Sequencing of this T cell receptor (beta chain) was carried out in a study of human T cells and chemical hapten exposure (dated by TCRdb to about 2021). With respect to the entire study: For sensitization, 2% DPC in acetone was applied to a 2 cm by 2 cm area of upper inner arm skin. Throughout the study period of around 25 weeks, patients also received therapeutic DPC doses to the scalp every week. Libraries were combined into a pool for sequencing, and differences in TCR yield between samples came mainly from small differences in library volumes within the pool. Alopecia areata with under or over 50% scalp involvement, alopecia totalis and alopecia universalis were represented in the patient cohort, which was mostly female. Blood samples were taken from patients before sensitization (week 0) and at 2, 6 and about 24 weeks after DPC sensitization. Approximately 30 alopecia patients provided blood for TCR sequencing at one to four time points (pre-sensitization, 2, 6 and 24 weeks). The study tracked peripheral blood TCR repertoire changes in vivo during primary and secondary sensitization to the hapten diphenylcyclopropenone (DPC) in alopecia patients. Patch testing was done on the upper back using Finn chambers containing 0.01% DPC, and results were scored after 6 days according to International Contact Dermatitis Research Group standards. The paper's findings and limits, for the study overall: After repeated subsampling, the strength of the expansion versus patch-test correlation and the threshold at which it became significant changed. Expanded TCRs formed significantly more large CDR3 similarity clusters than pre-sensitization or healthy control sets, consistent with antigen-driven responses. The number of PT1 expanded TCRs positively correlated with patch test score, significant at thresholds 8, 16 and 32 but not 4. The number of TCRs above 1 in 1000 frequency did not change with DPC sensitization; there was no evidence of global repertoire structure alterations. All patients had alopecia, a presumed autoimmune disease, so their immune response might differ from that of healthy individuals.

Libraries were constructed by RACE. Sequenced using a NextSeq 500. During library preparation, unique molecular identifiers were attached to individual cDNA molecules so that TCRs could be counted in a quantitative, reproducible way. For every blood RNA sample, sequencing covered both the TCR alpha and TCR beta chains. The paper's data handling went like this. The median number of TCRs per sample was 95,638, ranging from roughly 23,224 to 700,000. V, J and CDR3 annotation of the TCR reads was carried out using the Decombinator software suite. For PS versus PT1 abundance plots, all samples were subsampled to the same number of TCRs (28,000). Expanded TCRs were defined as absent before sensitization and observed at least eight times at the 2-week time point. TCRdb handled the public reads itself, with Q25 trimming in fastp and clone calling in MiXCR, and kept productive beta chains. Every CDR3 protein is listed once, alongside the most common genes and DNA of its rows. V and J calls and clone size were set by TCRdb, not the authors. This sample comprises tens of thousands of distinct CDR3 sequences, about 6.7% of them detected only once. The ten most abundant clones make up over 1.5% of the sample.

The time point label of this sample denotes: pre-sensitization, week 0. The sample's treatment or condition label, in plain terms: therapeutic diphenylcyclopropenone sensitization with weekly scalp DPC. At every patch-test visit, the blood draw took place before the patch test was put on. Patients were eligible if aged 18 to 70, diagnosed with alopecia and judged suitable for DPC therapy, and pregnant patients were excluded. Unfractionated whole blood was collected in Tempus Blood RNA tubes, and total RNA was extracted from that blood. This clonotype was detected a few times. No antigen is known for it. The sample holds no much larger clone one base away, and base qualities are not on file. The CDR3 runs 15 residues from the cysteine to the phenylalanine. Only the CDR3 DNA stays, 45 bases, in frame from base 1. V loses 4 bases of germline sequence and J loses 2 bases, and the interval between the two ends is 14 bases. The germline V gene provides CDR1 MNHEY and CDR2 SVGAGI.

The clonotype comes from a woman aged 25 to 45 with alopecia areata. Some clones in this sample may be carry-over from other donors' samples. The sequence links TRBV6-5 to TRBJ1-2, with TRBD1 as a weak D call on 5 bases. The source material was whole blood, sampled in connection with sensitization to the hapten diphenylcyclopropenone (DPC). The CDR3 region reads CASSSPPRENYGYTF. The nucleotide sequence is TGTGCCAGCAGTTCTCCCCCCAGGGAGAACTATGGCTACACCTTC.